These T cell receptor beta chains were read from a single sample in a study of T-cell memory formation after mild COVID-19. TCRdb called the 5' RACE reads again in MiXCR, with one record for every CDR3 protein. The data contain about 200,000 distinct CDR3 sequences, just over 9.5% of them singletons. Sequenced material: PBMCs or a T cell subset sorted from them (not recorded which). These receptors originate from a man between 18 and 35 years old who had mild COVID-19 (a few samples of this study predate the infection). Cell type and time point are not known. The conserved cysteine and the conserved F or W are not part of the CDR3 here. Each record gives: J gene, V gene, D gene, CDR3 protein. The D gene is left open where the match is weak.

j_gene: TRBJ1-1; v_gene: TRBV4-1; d_gene: -; CDR3aa: ASSQEFGRYEAF
j_gene: TRBJ2-3; v_gene: TRBV5-1; d_gene: -; CDR3aa: ASSPRRASTDTQY
j_gene: TRBJ2-2; v_gene: TRBV20-1; d_gene: TRBD2; CDR3aa: SGTSGTGELF
j_gene: TRBJ2-7; v_gene: TRBV6-2/TRBV6-3; d_gene: -; CDR3aa: ASSQAYEQY
j_gene: TRBJ1-1; v_gene: TRBV2; d_gene: TRBD1; CDR3aa: ASRLTGRNTEAF
j_gene: TRBJ1-1; v_gene: TRBV6-5; d_gene: -; CDR3aa: ASSYKARTEAF
j_gene: TRBJ1-3; v_gene: TRBV20-1; d_gene: -; CDR3aa: SARASDGNTIY
j_gene: TRBJ2-1; v_gene: TRBV12-3/TRBV12-4; d_gene: -; CDR3aa: ASSLAGRLEQF
j_gene: TRBJ1-6; v_gene: TRBV5-1; d_gene: TRBD1; CDR3aa: ASSYQGQSPLH
j_gene: TRBJ2-1; v_gene: TRBV6-2/TRBV6-3; d_gene: TRBD1; CDR3aa: ASRYTGESDEQF
j_gene: TRBJ1-1; v_gene: TRBV5-1; d_gene: TRBD1; CDR3aa: ASREIPGQGAEAF
j_gene: TRBJ1-5; v_gene: TRBV4-1; d_gene: -; CDR3aa: ASSVRLGGGNQPQH
j_gene: TRBJ2-2; v_gene: TRBV11-2; d_gene: -; CDR3aa: ASSFPPPSTGELF
j_gene: TRBJ2-3; v_gene: TRBV12-3/TRBV12-4; d_gene: TRBD2; CDR3aa: ASSRGLAGGNTQY
j_gene: TRBJ2-5; v_gene: TRBV7-3; d_gene: -; CDR3aa: ASSASLGGQETQY
j_gene: TRBJ2-5; v_gene: TRBV23-1; d_gene: TRBD1; CDR3aa: ASSQTLDRGWCDRETQY
j_gene: TRBJ1-2; v_gene: TRBV7-9; d_gene: -; CDR3aa: ASSLDTGTPYGYT
j_gene: TRBJ2-5; v_gene: TRBV20-1; d_gene: TRBD2; CDR3aa: SAKAGGPWETQY
j_gene: TRBJ1-6; v_gene: TRBV4-3; d_gene: -; CDR3aa: ASSRDSYNSPLH
j_gene: TRBJ1-2; v_gene: TRBV11-2; d_gene: -; CDR3aa: ASSNLRSMGSYT
j_gene: TRBJ2-1; v_gene: TRBV20-1; d_gene: -; CDR3aa: SARTPGVNEQF
j_gene: TRBJ2-3; v_gene: TRBV6-2/TRBV6-3; d_gene: -; CDR3aa: ASSYLRSTDTQY
j_gene: TRBJ2-7; v_gene: TRBV15; d_gene: -; CDR3aa: ATSDYVRDGASYEQY
j_gene: TRBJ2-1; v_gene: TRBV29-1; d_gene: TRBD2; CDR3aa: SVITSGGDEQF
j_gene: TRBJ2-3; v_gene: TRBV11-2; d_gene: -; CDR3aa: ASTPLGTQY
j_gene: TRBJ2-1; v_gene: TRBV3-1; d_gene: -; CDR3aa: ASSQGARGVENEQF
j_gene: TRBJ1-1; v_gene: TRBV5-1; d_gene: -; CDR3aa: ASSLAPGDTEAF
j_gene: TRBJ2-7; v_gene: TRBV20-1; d_gene: -; CDR3aa: SARDPRGPSYEQY
j_gene: TRBJ2-5; v_gene: TRBV24-1; d_gene: -; CDR3aa: ATSEEGETQY
j_gene: TRBJ1-4; v_gene: TRBV12-3/TRBV12-4; d_gene: -; CDR3aa: ASSLGINTATNEKLF
j_gene: TRBJ2-5; v_gene: TRBV5-1; d_gene: -; CDR3aa: ASSPGRAETQY
j_gene: TRBJ1-5; v_gene: TRBV12-3/TRBV12-4; d_gene: -; CDR3aa: ASSLVGGSTPQH
j_gene: TRBJ1-4; v_gene: TRBV12-3/TRBV12-4; d_gene: -; CDR3aa: ASSLGGNEKLF
j_gene: TRBJ2-5; v_gene: TRBV20-1; d_gene: -; CDR3aa: SERRGGRQETQY
j_gene: TRBJ1-2; v_gene: TRBV5-4; d_gene: TRBD1; CDR3aa: ASSLEGWDRNYGYT